The present entry profiles one T cell receptor beta chain with its context. Its specificity is not known. The entry originates in a study of T cell repertoires in cytomegalovirus infection. TCRdb redid the calling of the reads with MiXCR, one entry per CDR3 protein. There are 130,000 or so distinct CDR3 sequences in the sample; about 6% occur only once, and more than 15% lies in the top ten. The study, taken as a whole, reports: HLA-C-restricted CMV clonotypes gave the most frequent clonotype in two of eight donors.

The CDR3 has 16 amino acids. Germline V CDR1 and CDR2: MDHEN, SYDVKM. V lost 5 bases to trimming and J lost 3 bases; unmatched junction nucleotides: 9. The chain employs TRBV28 and TRBJ2-7, with 11 bases that match TRBD1. Sequencing used PBMCs. This receptor was taken from a human donor in good health (CMV status not recorded). Some clones in this sample may be carry-over from other donors' samples. The CDR3 loop is CASSPPPGTGGYEQYF. The CDR3 bases are TGTGCCAGCAGTCCGCCCCCCGGGACAGGGGGCTACGAGCAGTACTTC.